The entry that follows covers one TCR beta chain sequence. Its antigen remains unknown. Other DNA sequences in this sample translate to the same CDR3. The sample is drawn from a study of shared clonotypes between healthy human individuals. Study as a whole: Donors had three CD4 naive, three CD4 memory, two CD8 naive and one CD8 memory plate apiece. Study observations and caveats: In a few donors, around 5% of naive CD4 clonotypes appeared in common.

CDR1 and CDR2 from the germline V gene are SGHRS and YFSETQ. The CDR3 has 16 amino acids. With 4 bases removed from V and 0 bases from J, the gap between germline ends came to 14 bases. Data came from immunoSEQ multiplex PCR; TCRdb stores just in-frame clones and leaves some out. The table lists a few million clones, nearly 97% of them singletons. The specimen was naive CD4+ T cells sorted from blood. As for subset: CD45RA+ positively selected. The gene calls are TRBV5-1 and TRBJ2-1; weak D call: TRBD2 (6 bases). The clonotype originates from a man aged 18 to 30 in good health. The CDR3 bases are TGCGCCAGCAGCCTAGGGACTTCTAGCTCCTACAATGAGCAGTTCTTC. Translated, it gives CASSLGTSSSYNEQFF.